Listed here are 22 T cell receptor beta chains from one sample, sequenced in a study of liver allograft versus peripheral blood T cells. Study-wide context: Transplanted livers held T cell receptor repertoires, and these were compared with repertoires in recipients' peripheral blood.

TCRdb ran MiXCR on the reads and lists one entry per CDR3 protein. The sample lists about 14,000 distinct CDR3 sequences, 20% to 25% seen once, with approximately 6.3% in the top ten. These TCRs come from a human patient who had a liver transplant. Some T cells may be transferred from the graft donor.

The V gene is TRBV5-4, the J gene TRBJ2-3; 12 bases are a match to TRBD2. The germline V gene encodes CDR1 SGHNT and CDR2 YYREEE (reference sequence). V gave up 0 bases and J gave up 4 bases; unmatched junction bases: 6. The CDR3 loop spans 17 amino acids. In nucleotides, the CDR3 is TGTGCCAGCAGCTTGGCCCTAGCGGGGGGGATCGCAGATACGCAGTATTTT. Encoded protein: CASSLALAGGIADTQYF.

The rearrangement links TRBV12-3 or TRBV12-4 to TRBJ1-4; D gene ambiguous. This CDR3 has 14 amino acids. The V gene lost 7 bases and the J gene lost 5 bases, with 14 bases spanning the gap. The CDR3 nucleotides are TGTGCCAGCAAGAAAGACTCCACCAATGAAAAACTGTTTTTT. It specifies CASKKDSTNEKLFF.

This clonotype was found a few times. The chain employs TRBV6-1 and TRBJ1-4; D is unclear. The CDR3 runs to 13 residues. From germline, CDR1 is MNHNS and CDR2 SASEGT. With 8 bases removed from V and 7 bases from J, the gap between germline ends came to 14 bases. In nucleotides, the CDR3 is TGTGCCAGCCTGAAGCAGGCCGGTGAAAAACTGTTTTTT. This translates into CASLKQAGEKLFF.

This clonotype is categorized as medium-sized. The chain joins TRBV28 to TRBJ1-6; D is perhaps TRBD1 (5 bases). The CDR3 spans 13 residues. Trimming took 6 bases from V and 4 from J, leaving 7 bases between them. CDR1 and CDR2 from the germline V gene are MDHEN and SYDVKM. The CDR3, as DNA: TGTGCCAGCAGACAGGAATATAATTCACCCCTCCACTTT. Amino acids: CASRQEYNSPLHF.

The chain has TRBV27 and TRBJ2-4, with 9 bases identical to TRBD1. The CDR3 consists of 15 residues. V was pared by 5 bases and J by 3 bases, with 5 bases of the junction left unmatched. Germline V gene data show CDR1 as MNHEY and CDR2 as SMNVEV (reference sequence). CDR3 sequence reads: CASSPLGQGKNIQYF. Written as DNA, the CDR3 is TGTGCCAGCAGTCCCTTGGGACAGGGCAAAAACATTCAGTACTTC.

This clonotype was counted a single time. The genes are TRBV20-1 and TRBJ1-2, with D unclear. V lost 6 bases and J 4 bases, leaving 12 bases between the germline ends. Germline assignment: CDR1 DFQATT and CDR2 SNEGSKA (reference sequence). The CDR3 sequence is 12 residues long. For the CDR3, the DNA is TGCAGTGCCAAAGAATCGGGCTATGGCTACACCTTC. Protein product: CSAKESGYGYTF.

In this sample, this clonotype turned up a few times. The chain combines TRBV6-1 with TRBJ2-3; 11 bases are a match to TRBD2. This CDR3 contains 13 residues. CDR1 and CDR2 from the germline V gene are MNHNS and SASEGT. In DNA, the CDR3 is TGTGCTAGCGGGGGGGCCATTTTAGATACGCAGTATTTT. It yields the protein CASGGAILDTQYF.

There are many counts of this clonotype. The chain couples TRBV6-1 to TRBJ1-5, with D hard to call. There are 12 residues in the CDR3. Germline assignment: CDR1 MNHNS and CDR2 SASEGT. The CDR3 is CAGSKDNQPQHF. Written as DNA, the CDR3 is TGTGCGGGCAGTAAGGACAATCAGCCCCAGCATTTT.

This clonotype was found a few times. The chain combines TRBV19 with TRBJ1-5; 7 nucleotides align to TRBD1. Looked up from germline, CDR1 is LNHDA and CDR2 is SQIVND (reference sequence). The V gene end was trimmed by 11 bases and the J gene end by 5 bases; junction bases not matched to a gene: 15. The CDR3 is 15 amino acids. CDR3 amino acids: CASTEGRGFYQPQHF. CDR3 in DNA: TGTGCCTCCACAGAGGGCAGGGGGTTTTATCAGCCCCAGCATTTT. The full variable domain, its missing parts supplied by reference TRBV19 and TRBJ1-5, is DGGITQSPKYLFRKEGQNVTLSCEQNLNHDAMYWYRQDPGQGLRLIYYSQIVNDFQKGDIAEGYSVSREKKESFPLTVTSAQKNPTAFYLCASTEGRGFYQPQHFGDGTRLSIL.

CDR3 in amino acids: CASSTGVWGTEAFF. Written as DNA, the CDR3 is TGTGCCAGCAGTACAGGGGTTTGGGGCACTGAAGCTTTCTTT. The chain links TRBV6-5 to TRBJ1-1; 7 positions match TRBD1. The CDR3 has 14 amino acids. CDR1 and CDR2 from the germline V gene are MNHEY and SVGAGI. V lost 5 bases, J lost 4 bases, and 7 bases stayed unmatched.

This clonotype was observed a handful of times. The chain is built from TRBV6-1 and TRBJ2-1, with TRBD2 matching 14 bases. The CDR3 consists of 15 residues. With V trimmed by 5 bases and J by 15 bases, 12 bases remained unmatched. CDR1 is MNHNS, CDR2 SASEGT, per germline. The CDR3 sequence: CASSTQGGLAGETFF. The CDR3 DNA follows: TGTGCCAGCAGTACACAAGGGGGACTAGCGGGGGAAACGTTCTTC.

The gene calls are TRBV12-3 or TRBV12-4 and TRBJ1-3; 11 nucleotides line up with TRBD1. The CDR3 sequence is 17 residues long. With V trimmed by 6 bases and J by 1 base, 8 bases remained unmatched. Here the CDR3 reads CASSLEGTGGSGNTIYF. The CDR3 DNA is TGTGCCAGCAGCCTAGAGGGGACAGGGGGTTCTGGAAACACCATATATTTT.

The genes are TRBV6-1 and TRBJ2-5; the D gene is possibly TRBD2 (6 bases). This CDR3 contains 14 residues. Germline CDR1 MNHNS, CDR2 SASEGT. The V end lost 7 bases, the J end lost 2 bases, and 14 bases lay between the germline ends. The CDR3 DNA is TGTGCCAGCATGGGGACTTCAGGACAAGAGACCCAGTACTTC. Its translation: CASMGTSGQETQYF.

This clonotype was observed a handful of times. This sequence joins TRBV30 and TRBJ1-5; 7 bases match TRBD1. The junction had 6 bases not matched to a gene; V was cut back by 2 bases and J by 5 bases. The CDR3 is 14 residues long. CDR1 is GTSNPN and CDR2 is SVGIG in the germline V gene (reference sequence). The CDR3 sequence is CAWSRGLRDQPQHF. Written as DNA, the CDR3 is TGTGCCTGGAGTAGGGGGCTAAGGGATCAGCCCCAGCATTTT.

Only a few counts were recorded for this clonotype. J is TRBJ1-6 and V is TRBV7-9, with 9 bases aligning to TRBD1. V shed 8 bases, J shed 8 bases, and the junction held 4 bases outside the gene matches. The CDR3 consists of 13 residues. Looked up from germline, CDR1 is SEHNR and CDR2 is FQNEAQ (reference sequence). The CDR3 spells CASGRTGDSPLHF. As DNA, the CDR3 is TGTGCCAGCGGCAGGACAGGGGATTCACCCCTCCACTTT.

By share, this clonotype ranks as medium-sized. This rearrangement joins TRBV6-5 to TRBJ1-6, with a possible D match to TRBD1 (5 bases). V lost 2 bases and J 4 bases, leaving 12 bases between the germline ends. The CDR3 consists of 16 residues. Per germline, CDR1 MNHEY and CDR2 SVGAGI. The CDR3 bases are TGTGCCAGCAGTTACCAGGGAATCGGTTATAATTCACCCCTCCACTTT. Its translation is CASSYQGIGYNSPLHF.

By share, this clonotype counts as medium-sized. This chain joins TRBV6-2 or TRBV6-3 and TRBJ2-7; 7 bases align to TRBD1. The ends lost 6 bases at V and 2 bases at J; junction bases unmatched: 10. Germline V gene sequence: CDR1 MNHEY, CDR2 SVGEGT. The CDR3 is 15 amino acids. The CDR3 DNA reads TGTGCCAGCAGAAATACCCGACAGGGTGCCTACGAGCAGTACTTC. Translated, it gives CASRNTRQGAYEQYF.

The chain carries TRBV7-2 and TRBJ1-5; tentative D call: TRBD1 (6 bases). Germline loops: CDR1 SGHTA, CDR2 FQGNSA. The CDR3 is 15 amino acids. V lost 5 bases to trimming and J lost 3 bases, with 14 bases between them. Here the CDR3 reads CASSGGGRYNQPQHF. Written as DNA, the CDR3 is TGTGCCAGCAGCGGGGGCGGGCGGTACAATCAGCCCCAGCATTTT.

This clonotype has just a few counts. The chain carries TRBV30 and TRBJ1-6; D possibly corresponds to TRBD1 (6 bases). The V gene's germline CDR1 is GTSNPN and CDR2 SVGIG (reference sequence). This CDR3 contains 16 residues. Trimming stripped 4 bases from V and 0 bases from J, with 13 bases between. For the CDR3, the DNA is TGTGCCTGGAAGCAGGGGATCAGCTCCTATAATTCACCCCTCCACTTT. This translates into CAWKQGISSYNSPLHF. Full variable domain (remainder filled in from reference TRBV30 and TRBJ1-6): SQTIHQWPATLVQPVGSPLSLECTVEGTSNPNLYWYRQAAGRGLQLLFYSVGIGQISSEVPQNLSASRPQDRQFILSSKKLLLSDSGFYLCAWKQGISSYNSPLHFGNGTRLTVT.

About this clonotype itself: Since a much larger clone is just one base distant, this may be a read error. The chain carries TRBV7-2 and TRBJ1-3; D uncertain. Germline V gene data show CDR1 as SGHTA and CDR2 as FQGNSA. The CDR3 length is 15 residues. DNA of the CDR3: TGTGTCAGCAGCTTAGGACCTACGGAAGGAAACACCATATATTTT. Its protein product is CVSSLGPTEGNTIYF.

This clonotype has only a few counts. The chain couples TRBV5-3 to TRBJ1-1; TRBD1 matches 12 bases. TRBV5-3 is classed as an ORF, of uncertain function. The CDR3 has 17 amino acids. V gave up 6 bases and J gave up 7 bases; unmatched junction bases: 16. CDR3 sequence: CARNTGTGGAGEGEAFF. The CDR3 DNA follows: TGTGCCAGAAACACCGGGACAGGGGGCGCGGGGGAGGGTGAAGCTTTCTTT.

This clonotype has only a few counts. The chain combines TRBV9 with TRBJ1-3; D ambiguous. V was cut by 0 bases and J by 3 bases, with 7 bases left in between. The CDR3 covers 14 residues. Germline CDR1 SGDLS, CDR2 YYNGEE. The CDR3 region is CASSVDSIGNTIYF. In DNA form, the CDR3 reads TGTGCCAGCAGCGTAGACAGTATTGGAAACACCATATATTTT.